This T cell receptor beta chain was obtained from a study of T cell responses to AZD1222 COVID-19 vaccine (dated by TCRdb to the early 2020s). Study-wide context: TCR sequencing was performed for about 240 trial participants, of whom around 210 were given two doses of AZD1222 and 26 were given two doses of MenACWY control vaccine. Enrollment into the trials was organized by age into subgroups of 18-55, 56-69 and 70-plus years, and those subgroups contained roughly 150, 30 and 60 TCR-sequenced participants, respectively.

According to the study, the label for this sample's time point signals: about 28 days (+/-7) after the second vaccine dose. AZD1222 recipients given second doses at about 4 weeks or at about 12 weeks were pooled, since spike-specific TCR depth and breadth were not found to differ between the two schedules. The vaccinee samples were drawn from two UK trials, COV001 and COV002, one of which was a single-blind randomized controlled phase 2/3 trial testing AZD1222 (ChAdOx1 nCoV-19) in healthy adults. Trial participant PBMC samples were collected at day 0 and day 28 after the second dose for TCRbeta chain sequencing. The study at large found these results: Epitopes outside the regions mutated in the B.1.351 and B.1.1.7 variants were reportedly recognized by nearly half of the unique spike-specific TCRs. The whole spike protein was spanned by vaccine-associated CD4 TCRs, and dominant responses were seen in regions 160-218 and 743-854. A significant rise in spike-specific TCR breadth and depth was observed after two AZD1222 doses relative to day 0 and relative to MenACWY recipients. Conclusions about previously exposed vaccinees are limited because only 6 or 7 AZD1222 recipients were SARS-CoV-2 seropositive at baseline. Because no day 14 peak-response samples were available, repertoires were characterized only after the peak T cell response. Participants were mostly white British and included more females than males, and it was suggested by the authors that clonal diversity may have been underestimated. The 56-69-year group was small, and its depth increase did not reach significance, likely because of low power.

In the case of this clone: Its antigen remains unidentified. Base qualities are missing; no much larger clone stands one base away.

From the germline V gene, CDR1 is MDHEN and CDR2 is SYDVKM. V was cut back by 2 bases and J by 6 bases, leaving a gap of 10 bases between them. Reading from cysteine to phenylalanine, the CDR3 counts 14 amino acids. Only the CDR3 DNA is retained, 42 bases long and in frame from the first base. The CDR3 regions of human TCRbeta chains were analyzed by immunosequencing. In the original analysis: Repertoire TCRs were checked for matches against a reference library of SARS-CoV-2-specific TCRs that had been generated using the MIRA antigen-specificity platform. Breadth was defined as the fraction of unique TCRs that were SARS-CoV-2-associated. Depth was defined as the fraction of total T cells that were SARS-CoV-2-associated. Using the MIRA data, each spike-specific TCR was mapped to the spike region that the TCR reacts to and placed in a CD4 or CD8 class. Log10-transformed breadth and depth values were compared by one-way ANOVA with Sidak's multiple comparisons tests. TCRdb limited this immuneACCESS table to in-frame rearrangements with V and J called. A share of clones is missing; checked studies link under half to unresolved V genes, and the rest is unexplained. V and J calls and clone size are those listed in that table; D and trimming were worked out from the DNA. Present in this sample are tens of thousands of clones, roughly 85% of which were seen just once. The ten top clones hold approximately 1.3% of the sample.

This specimen was peripheral blood, taken 28 days after the second AZD1222 dose. This receptor was obtained from an adult who received the AZD1222 COVID-19 vaccine. The V and J genes are TRBV28 and TRBJ1-4; 6 matching bases give a weak D call of TRBD1. The CDR3 protein is CASSLGGAHEKLFF. The nucleotide sequence is given as TGTGCCAGCAGTTTAGGGGGGGCGCATGAAAAACTGTTTTTT. Beyond the CDR3, the reference TRBV28 and TRBJ1-4 genes provide the residues; the full variable domain reads: DVKVTQSSRYLVKRTGEKVFLECVQDMDHENMFWYRQDPGLGLRLIYFSYDVKMKEKGDIPEGYSVSREKKERFSLILESASTNQTSMYLCASSLGGAHEKLFFGSGTQLSVL.